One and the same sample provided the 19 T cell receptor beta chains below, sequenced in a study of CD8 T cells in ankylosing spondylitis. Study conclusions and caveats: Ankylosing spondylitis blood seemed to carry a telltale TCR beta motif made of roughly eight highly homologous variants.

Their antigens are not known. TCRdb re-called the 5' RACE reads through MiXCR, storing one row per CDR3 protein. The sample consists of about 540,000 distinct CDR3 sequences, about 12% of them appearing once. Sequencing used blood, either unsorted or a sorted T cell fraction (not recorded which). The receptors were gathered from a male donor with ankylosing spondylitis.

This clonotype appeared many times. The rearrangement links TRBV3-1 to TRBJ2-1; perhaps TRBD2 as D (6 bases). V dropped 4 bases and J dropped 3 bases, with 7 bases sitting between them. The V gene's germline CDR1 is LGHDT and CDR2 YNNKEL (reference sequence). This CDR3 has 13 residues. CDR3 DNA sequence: TGTGCCAGCAGCCGCGGGAACTACAATGAGCAGTTCTTC. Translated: CASSRGNYNEQFF.

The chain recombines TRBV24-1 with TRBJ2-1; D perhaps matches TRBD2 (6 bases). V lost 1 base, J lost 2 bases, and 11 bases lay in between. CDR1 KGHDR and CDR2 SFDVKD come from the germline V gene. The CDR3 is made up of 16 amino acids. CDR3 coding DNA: TGTGCCACCAGTGATTTATCGGGGGACCCCTACAATGAGCAGTTCTTC. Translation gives CATSDLSGDPYNEQFF.

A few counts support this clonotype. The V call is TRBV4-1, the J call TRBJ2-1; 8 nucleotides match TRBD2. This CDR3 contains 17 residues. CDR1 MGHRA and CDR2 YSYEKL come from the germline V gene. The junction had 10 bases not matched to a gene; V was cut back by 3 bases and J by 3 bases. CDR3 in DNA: TGCGCCAGCAGCCACCGTGGGCGGGGGGCCTTCTACAATGAGCAGTTCTTC. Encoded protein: CASSHRGRGAFYNEQFF.

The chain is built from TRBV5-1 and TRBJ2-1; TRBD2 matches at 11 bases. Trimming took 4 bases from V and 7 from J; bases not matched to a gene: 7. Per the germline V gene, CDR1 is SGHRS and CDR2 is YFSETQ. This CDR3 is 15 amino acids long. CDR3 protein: CASSAPGLAENEQFF. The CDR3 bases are TGCGCCAGCAGCGCCCCGGGACTAGCGGAAAATGAGCAGTTCTTC.

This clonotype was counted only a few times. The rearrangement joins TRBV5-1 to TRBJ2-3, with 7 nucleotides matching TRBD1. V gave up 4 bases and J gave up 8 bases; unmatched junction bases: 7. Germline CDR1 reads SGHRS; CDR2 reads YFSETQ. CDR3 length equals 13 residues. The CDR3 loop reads CASSPTGVGTQYF. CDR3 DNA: TGCGCCAGCAGCCCAACAGGGGTGGGTACGCAGTATTTT.

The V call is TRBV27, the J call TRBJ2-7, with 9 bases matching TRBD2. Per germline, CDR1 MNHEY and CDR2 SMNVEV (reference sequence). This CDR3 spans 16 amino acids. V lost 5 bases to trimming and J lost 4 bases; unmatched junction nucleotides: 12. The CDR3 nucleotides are TGTGCCAGCAGTAACCCGACTAGCGGAGTGACTTACGAGCAGTACTTC. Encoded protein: CASSNPTSGVTYEQYF.

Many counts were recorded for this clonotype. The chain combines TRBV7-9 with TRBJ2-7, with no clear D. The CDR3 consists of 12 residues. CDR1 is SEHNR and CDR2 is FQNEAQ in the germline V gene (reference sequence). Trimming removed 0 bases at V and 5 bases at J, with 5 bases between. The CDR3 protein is CASSLALHEQYF. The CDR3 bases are TGTGCCAGCAGCTTAGCGCTCCACGAGCAGTACTTC.

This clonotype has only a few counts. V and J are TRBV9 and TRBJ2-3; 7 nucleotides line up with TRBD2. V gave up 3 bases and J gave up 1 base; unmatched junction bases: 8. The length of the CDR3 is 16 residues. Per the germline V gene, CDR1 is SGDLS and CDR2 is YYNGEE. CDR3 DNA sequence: TGTGCCAGCAGCGCCGGACCTAGCGGCGGCACAGATACGCAGTATTTT. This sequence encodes CASSAGPSGGTDTQYF.

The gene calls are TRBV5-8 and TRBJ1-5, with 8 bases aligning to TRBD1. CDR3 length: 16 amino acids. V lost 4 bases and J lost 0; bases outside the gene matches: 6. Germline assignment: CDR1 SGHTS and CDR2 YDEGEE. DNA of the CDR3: TGTGCCAGCAGCCGAAGACAGGGGTATAGCAATCAGCCCCAGCATTTT. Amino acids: CASSRRQGYSNQPQHF.

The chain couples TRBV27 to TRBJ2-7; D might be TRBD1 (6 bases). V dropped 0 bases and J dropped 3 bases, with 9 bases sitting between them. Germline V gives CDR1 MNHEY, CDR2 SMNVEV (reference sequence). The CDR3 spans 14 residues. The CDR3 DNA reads TGTGCCAGCAGTTTATCTTGGACAGTCTACGAGCAGTACTTC. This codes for CASSLSWTVYEQYF.

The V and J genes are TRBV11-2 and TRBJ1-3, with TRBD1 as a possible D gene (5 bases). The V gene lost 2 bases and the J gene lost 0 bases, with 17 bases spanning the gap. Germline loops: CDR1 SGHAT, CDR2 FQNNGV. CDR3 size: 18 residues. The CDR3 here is CASSLNGGNRNSGNTIYF. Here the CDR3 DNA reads TGTGCCAGCAGCTTAAACGGGGGAAACAGGAACTCTGGAAACACCATATATTTT.

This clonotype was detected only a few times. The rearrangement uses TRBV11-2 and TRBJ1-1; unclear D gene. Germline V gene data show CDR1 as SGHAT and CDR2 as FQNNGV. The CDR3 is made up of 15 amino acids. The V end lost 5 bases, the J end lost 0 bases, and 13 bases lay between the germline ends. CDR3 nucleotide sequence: TGTGCCAGCAGCCAGCAGGAGGTAGTGAACACTGAAGCTTTCTTT. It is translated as CASSQQEVVNTEAFF.

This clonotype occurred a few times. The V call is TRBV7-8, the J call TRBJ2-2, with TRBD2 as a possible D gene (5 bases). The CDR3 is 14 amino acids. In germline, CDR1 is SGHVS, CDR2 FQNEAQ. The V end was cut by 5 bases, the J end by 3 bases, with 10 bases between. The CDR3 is CASSLPGDTGELFF. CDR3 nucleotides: TGTGCCAGCAGCCTACCCGGGGACACCGGGGAGCTGTTTTTT.

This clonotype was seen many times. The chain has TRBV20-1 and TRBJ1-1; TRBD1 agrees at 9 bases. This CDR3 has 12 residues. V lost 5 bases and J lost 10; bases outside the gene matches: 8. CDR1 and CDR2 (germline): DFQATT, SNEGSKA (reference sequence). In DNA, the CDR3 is TGCAGTGCTGGGGAGACGGACAGGGGAGCTTTCTTT. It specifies CSAGETDRGAFF.

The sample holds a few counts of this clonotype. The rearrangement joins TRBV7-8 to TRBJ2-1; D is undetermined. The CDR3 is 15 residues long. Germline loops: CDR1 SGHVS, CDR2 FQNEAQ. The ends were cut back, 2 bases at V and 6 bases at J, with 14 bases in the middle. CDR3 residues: CASSLNGPPGNEQFF. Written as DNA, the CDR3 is TGTGCCAGCAGCTTAAACGGGCCCCCTGGCAATGAGCAGTTCTTC.

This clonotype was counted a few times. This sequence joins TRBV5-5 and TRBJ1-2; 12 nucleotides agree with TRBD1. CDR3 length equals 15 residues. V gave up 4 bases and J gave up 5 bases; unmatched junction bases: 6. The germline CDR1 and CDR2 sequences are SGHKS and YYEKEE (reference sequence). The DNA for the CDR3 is TGTGCCAGCAGCCCCGGGACAGGGGGCATATATGGCTACACCTTC. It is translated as CASSPGTGGIYGYTF.

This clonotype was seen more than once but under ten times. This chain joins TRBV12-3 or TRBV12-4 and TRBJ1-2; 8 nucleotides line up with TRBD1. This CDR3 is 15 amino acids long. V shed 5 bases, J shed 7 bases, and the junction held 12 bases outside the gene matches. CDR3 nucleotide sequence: TGTGCCAGCAGTCCTACAGGGGGACAAGTCGGTGGCTACACCTTC. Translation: CASSPTGGQVGGYTF.

The CDR3 sequence is CATSSRDRLTPNTEAFF. The CDR3 DNA is TGTGCCACCAGCAGTCGGGACAGGCTTACACCGAACACTGAAGCTTTCTTT. This chain joins TRBV15 and TRBJ1-1; 8 bases are shared with TRBD1. This CDR3 has 17 amino acids. V lost 3 bases to trimming and J lost 1 base; unmatched junction nucleotides: 10. The germline V gene encodes CDR1 LNHNV and CDR2 YYDKDF (reference sequence).

The DNA for the CDR3 is TGTGCCAGCAGCGACGGGACTAGCATTCAGCAGTTCTTC. Protein sequence: CASSDGTSIQQFF. The V gene is TRBV2, the J gene TRBJ2-1, with 9 bases that match TRBD2. V lost 6 bases and J lost 11; bases outside the gene matches: 8. The germline V gene encodes CDR1 SNHLY and CDR2 FYNNEI. This CDR3 region has 13 residues.